This is a list of T cell receptor beta chains from one sample in a study of blood T cell repertoires in COVID-19. Measured with immunoSEQ multiplex PCR; TCRdb has only the in-frame clones, and not every one. The sample lists about 310,000 clones, roughly 89% occurring once. Source material: peripheral blood. These receptors all come from a woman aged 40 to 50 with COVID-19, enrolled during active disease. Each CDR3 is given with its conserved first and last residue. D genes are given only for firm matches. Some rows have no size entry. The others give once, few or many, or a class for an expanded clone.

clone_size: NA
j_call: TRBJ1-2
v_call: TRBV28
d_call: NA
cdr3_aa: CASGGLGPNYGYTF
cdr3_nt: TGTGCCAGCGGAGGGTTGGGTCCCAACTATGGCTACACCTTC

clone_size: NA
j_call: TRBJ2-3
v_call: TRBV4-3
d_call: NA
cdr3_aa: CASSQTRATDTQYF
cdr3_nt: TGCGCCAGCAGCCAAACTCGAGCGACAGATACGCAGTATTTT

clone_size: few
j_call: TRBJ1-4
v_call: TRBV9
d_call: NA
cdr3_aa: CASSVVGSGELFF
cdr3_nt: TGTGCCAGCAGCGTAGTGGGGTCGGGAGAACTGTTTTTT

clone_size: NA
j_call: TRBJ2-5
v_call: TRBV7-3
d_call: NA
cdr3_aa: CASSFREGETQYF
cdr3_nt: TGTGCCAGCAGCTTTCGGGAAGGAGAGACCCAGTACTTC

clone_size: NA
j_call: TRBJ1-1
v_call: TRBV5-4
d_call: NA
cdr3_aa: CASSLNTEAFF
cdr3_nt: TGTGCCAGCAGCCTCAACACTGAAGCTTTCTTT

clone_size: NA
j_call: TRBJ1-4
v_call: TRBV15
d_call: NA
cdr3_aa: CATSRDVLATNEKLFF
cdr3_nt: TGTGCCACCAGCAGAGATGTCCTAGCAACTAATGAAAAACTGTTTTTT

clone_size: NA
j_call: TRBJ1-3
v_call: TRBV9
d_call: NA
cdr3_aa: CASSVGPMGSGRVGNTIYF
cdr3_nt: TGTGCCAGCAGCGTAGGACCGATGGGGAGTGGGAGGGTTGGAAACACCATATATTTT

clone_size: NA
j_call: TRBJ1-5
v_call: TRBV7-2
d_call: NA
cdr3_aa: CASSLAGGSNQPQHF
cdr3_nt: TGTGCCAGCAGCTTAGCCGGGGGGAGCAATCAGCCCCAGCATTTT

clone_size: NA
j_call: TRBJ1-1
v_call: TRBV12-3/TRBV12-4
d_call: NA
cdr3_aa: CASSRQINTEAFF
cdr3_nt: TGTGCCAGCAGCAGACAGATCAACACTGAAGCTTTCTTT

clone_size: once
j_call: TRBJ1-2
v_call: TRBV7-2
d_call: TRBD1
cdr3_aa: CASNADRALRGYTF
cdr3_nt: TGTGCCAGCAATGCGGACAGGGCATTAAGGGGCTACACCTTC

clone_size: NA
j_call: TRBJ2-1
v_call: TRBV6-5
d_call: TRBD2
cdr3_aa: CASSPSGGPSEQFF
cdr3_nt: TGTGCCAGCTCCCCTAGCGGGGGGCCTAGTGAGCAGTTCTTC

clone_size: once
j_call: TRBJ2-7
v_call: TRBV7-3
d_call: NA
cdr3_aa: CASSYEQGYEQYF
cdr3_nt: TGTGCCAGCAGCTACGAACAGGGCTACGAGCAGTACTTC

clone_size: NA
j_call: TRBJ2-1
v_call: TRBV9
d_call: NA
cdr3_aa: CASSVGGTVSYNEQFF
cdr3_nt: TGTGCCAGCAGCGTAGGGGGGACTGTCTCCTACAATGAGCAGTTCTTC

clone_size: NA
j_call: TRBJ2-7
v_call: TRBV14
d_call: TRBD2
cdr3_aa: CASSQALAKSYEQYF
cdr3_nt: TGTGCCAGCAGCCAAGCACTAGCGAAATCCTACGAGCAGTACTTC

clone_size: NA
j_call: TRBJ2-3
v_call: TRBV28
d_call: NA
cdr3_aa: CASSFAAGPTDTQYF
cdr3_nt: TGTGCCAGCAGTTTCGCGGCGGGCCCCACAGATACGCAGTATTTT

clone_size: few
j_call: TRBJ1-2
v_call: TRBV5-6
d_call: NA
cdr3_aa: CASSLGPPQVTNGYTF
cdr3_nt: TGTGCCAGCAGCTTGGGCCCGCCCCAAGTCACTAATGGCTACACCTTC

clone_size: NA
j_call: TRBJ2-7
v_call: TRBV4-1
d_call: NA
cdr3_aa: CASSLKWGDSYEQYF
cdr3_nt: TGCGCCAGCAGCCTCAAATGGGGGGACAGTTACGAGCAGTACTTC

clone_size: NA
j_call: TRBJ1-5
v_call: TRBV28
d_call: NA
cdr3_aa: CAYGRGQTQHF
cdr3_nt: TGTGCCTATGGTCGGGGTCAGACCCAGCATTTT

clone_size: NA
j_call: TRBJ1-2
v_call: TRBV7-2
d_call: TRBD1
cdr3_aa: CASSLTGSGGGYGYTF
cdr3_nt: TGTGCCAGCAGCTTAACGGGTTCAGGGGGCGGCTATGGCTACACCTTC